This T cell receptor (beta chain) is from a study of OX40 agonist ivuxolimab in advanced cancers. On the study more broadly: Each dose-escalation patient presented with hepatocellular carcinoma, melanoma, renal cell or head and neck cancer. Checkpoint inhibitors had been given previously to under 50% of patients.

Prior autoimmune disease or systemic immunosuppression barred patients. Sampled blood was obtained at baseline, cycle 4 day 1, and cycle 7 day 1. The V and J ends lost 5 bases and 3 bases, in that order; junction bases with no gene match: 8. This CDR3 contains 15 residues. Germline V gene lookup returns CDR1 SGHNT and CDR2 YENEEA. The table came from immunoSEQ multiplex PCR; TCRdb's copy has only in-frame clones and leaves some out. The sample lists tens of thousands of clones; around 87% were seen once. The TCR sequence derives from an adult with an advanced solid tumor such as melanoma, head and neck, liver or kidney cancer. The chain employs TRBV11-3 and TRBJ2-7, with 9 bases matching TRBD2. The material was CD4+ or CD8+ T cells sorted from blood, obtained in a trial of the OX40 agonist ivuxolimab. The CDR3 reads CASSQAREGRYEQYF. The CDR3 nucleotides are TGTGCCAGCAGCCAAGCGCGGGAGGGCCGCTACGAGCAGTACTTC.